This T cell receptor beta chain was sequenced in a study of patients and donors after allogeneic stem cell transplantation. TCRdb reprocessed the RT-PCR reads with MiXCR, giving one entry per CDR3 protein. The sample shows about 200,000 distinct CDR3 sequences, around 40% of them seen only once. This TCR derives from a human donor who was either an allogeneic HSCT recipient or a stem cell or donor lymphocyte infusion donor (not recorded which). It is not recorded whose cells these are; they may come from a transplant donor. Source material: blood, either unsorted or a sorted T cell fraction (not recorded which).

CDR3 sequence reads: CASSTTHQPQHF. CDR3 nucleotide sequence: TGTGCCAGCAGCACTACCCACCAGCCCCAGCATTTT. V is TRBV28 and J is TRBJ1-5, with D uncertain. The germline V gene has CDR1 MDHEN and CDR2 SYDVKM. V dropped 6 bases and J dropped 7 bases, with 10 bases sitting between them. The CDR3 runs 12 residues.